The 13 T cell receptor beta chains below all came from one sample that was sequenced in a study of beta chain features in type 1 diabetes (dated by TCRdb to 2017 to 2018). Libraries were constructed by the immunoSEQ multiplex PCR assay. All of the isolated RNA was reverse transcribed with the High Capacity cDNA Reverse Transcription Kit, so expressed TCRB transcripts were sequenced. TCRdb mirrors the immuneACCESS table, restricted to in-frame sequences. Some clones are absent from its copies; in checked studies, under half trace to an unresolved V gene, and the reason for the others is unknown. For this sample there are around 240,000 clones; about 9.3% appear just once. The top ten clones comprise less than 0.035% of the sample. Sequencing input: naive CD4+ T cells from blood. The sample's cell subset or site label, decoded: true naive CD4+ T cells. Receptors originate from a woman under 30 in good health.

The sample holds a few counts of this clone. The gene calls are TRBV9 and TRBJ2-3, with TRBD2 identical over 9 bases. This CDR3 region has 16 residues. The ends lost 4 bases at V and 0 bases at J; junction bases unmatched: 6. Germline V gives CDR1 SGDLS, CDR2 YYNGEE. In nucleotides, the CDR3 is TGTGCCAGCAGCCTGGGACTAGCCCAAAGCACAGATACGCAGTATTTT. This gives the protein CASSLGLAQSTDTQYF.

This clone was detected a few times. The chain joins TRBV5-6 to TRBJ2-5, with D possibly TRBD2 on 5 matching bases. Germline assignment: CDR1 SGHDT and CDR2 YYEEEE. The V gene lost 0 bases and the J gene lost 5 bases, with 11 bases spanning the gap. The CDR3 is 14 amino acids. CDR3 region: CASSLATRRETQYF. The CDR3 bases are TGTGCCAGCAGCTTGGCCACTAGGCGGGAGACCCAGTACTTC.

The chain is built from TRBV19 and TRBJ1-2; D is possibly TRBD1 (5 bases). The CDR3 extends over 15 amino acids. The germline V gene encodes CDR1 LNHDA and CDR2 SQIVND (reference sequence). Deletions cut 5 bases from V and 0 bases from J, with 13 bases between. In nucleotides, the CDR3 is TGTGCCAGTAGTCCCTACGACAGACCTAACTATGGCTACACCTTC. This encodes CASSPYDRPNYGYTF.

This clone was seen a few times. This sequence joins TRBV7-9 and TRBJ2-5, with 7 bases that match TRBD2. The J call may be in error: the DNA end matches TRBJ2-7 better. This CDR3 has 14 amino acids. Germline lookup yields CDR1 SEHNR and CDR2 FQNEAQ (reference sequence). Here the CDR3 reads CASSLEASGYEQYF. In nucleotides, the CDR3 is TGTGCCAGCAGCTTAGAGGCTAGCGGCTACGAGCAGTACTTC.

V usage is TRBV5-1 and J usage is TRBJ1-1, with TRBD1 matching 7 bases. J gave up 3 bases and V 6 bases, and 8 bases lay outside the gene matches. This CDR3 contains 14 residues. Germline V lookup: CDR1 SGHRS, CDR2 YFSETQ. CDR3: CASIASTGDTEAFF. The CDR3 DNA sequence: TGCGCCAGCATCGCCTCCACAGGGGACACTGAAGCTTTCTTT. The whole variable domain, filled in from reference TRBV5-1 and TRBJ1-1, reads KAGVTQTPRYLIKTRGQQVTLSCSPISGHRSVSWYQQTPGQGLQFLFEYFSETQRNKGNFPGRFSGRQFSNSRSEMNVSTLELGDSALYLCASIASTGDTEAFFGQGTRLTVV.

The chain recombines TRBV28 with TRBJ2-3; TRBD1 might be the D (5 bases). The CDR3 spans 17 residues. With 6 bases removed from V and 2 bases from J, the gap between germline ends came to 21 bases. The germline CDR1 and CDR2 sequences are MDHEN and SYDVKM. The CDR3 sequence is CASSQRQGKRATDTQYF. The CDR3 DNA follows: TGTGCCAGCAGCCAAAGGCAGGGAAAAAGGGCCACAGATACGCAGTATTTT. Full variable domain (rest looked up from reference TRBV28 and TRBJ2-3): DVKVTQSSRYLVKRTGEKVFLECVQDMDHENMFWYRQDPGLGLRLIYFSYDVKMKEKGDIPEGYSVSREKKERFSLILESASTNQTSMYLCASSQRQGKRATDTQYFGPGTRLTVL.

As DNA, the CDR3 is TGTGCCTGTCAGGCGGGTGCTTCACCCCTCCACTTT. It specifies CACQAGASPLHF. V and J are TRBV6-1 and TRBJ1-6; D is uncertain. This CDR3 is 12 amino acids long. Germline loops: CDR1 MNHNS, CDR2 SASEGT. The V end was cut by 11 bases, the J end by 9 bases, with 14 bases between.

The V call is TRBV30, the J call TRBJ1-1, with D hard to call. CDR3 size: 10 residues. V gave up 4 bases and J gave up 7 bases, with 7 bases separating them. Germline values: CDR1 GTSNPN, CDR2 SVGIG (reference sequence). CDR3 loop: CAWTAVEAFF. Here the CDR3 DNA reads TGTGCCTGGACAGCGGTTGAAGCTTTCTTT.

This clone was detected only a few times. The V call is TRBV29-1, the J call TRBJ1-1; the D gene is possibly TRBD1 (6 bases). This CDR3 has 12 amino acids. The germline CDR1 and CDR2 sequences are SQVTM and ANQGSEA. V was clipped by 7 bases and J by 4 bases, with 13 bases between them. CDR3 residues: CSATTGSTEAFF. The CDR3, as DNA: TGCAGCGCCACCACAGGGTCCACTGAAGCTTTCTTT.

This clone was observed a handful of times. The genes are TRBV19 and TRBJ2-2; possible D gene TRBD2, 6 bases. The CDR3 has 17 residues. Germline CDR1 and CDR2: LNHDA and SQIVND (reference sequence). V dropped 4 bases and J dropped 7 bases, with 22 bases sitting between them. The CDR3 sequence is CASSSIGGVPEGGELFF. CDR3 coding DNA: TGTGCCAGTAGTAGTATTGGCGGGGTTCCTGAAGGCGGGGAGCTGTTTTTT.

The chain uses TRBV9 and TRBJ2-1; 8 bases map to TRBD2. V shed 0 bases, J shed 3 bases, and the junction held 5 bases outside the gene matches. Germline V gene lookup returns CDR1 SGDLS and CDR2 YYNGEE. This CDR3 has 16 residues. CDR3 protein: CASSVGGTRGYNEQFF. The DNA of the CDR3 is TGTGCCAGCAGCGTAGGCGGGACTAGGGGCTACAATGAGCAGTTCTTC.

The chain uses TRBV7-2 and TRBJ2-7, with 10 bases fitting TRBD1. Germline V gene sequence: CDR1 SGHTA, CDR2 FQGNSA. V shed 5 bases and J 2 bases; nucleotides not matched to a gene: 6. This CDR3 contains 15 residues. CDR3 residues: CASSTRTGGAYEQYF. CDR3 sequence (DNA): TGTGCCAGCAGCACCCGGACAGGGGGTGCCTACGAGCAGTACTTC. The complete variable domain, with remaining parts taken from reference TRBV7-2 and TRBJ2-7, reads GAGVSQSPSNKVTEKGKDVELRCDPISGHTALYWYRQSLGQGLEFLIYFQGNSAPDKSGLPSDRFSAERTGGSVSTLTIQRTQQEDSAVYLCASSTRTGGAYEQYFGPGTRLTVT.

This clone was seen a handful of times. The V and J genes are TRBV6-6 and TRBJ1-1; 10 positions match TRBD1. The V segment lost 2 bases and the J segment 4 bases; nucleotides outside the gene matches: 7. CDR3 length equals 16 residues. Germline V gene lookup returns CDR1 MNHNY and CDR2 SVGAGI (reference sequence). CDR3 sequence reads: CASSYTAGTGATEAFF. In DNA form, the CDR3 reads TGTGCCAGCAGTTACACCGCCGGGACAGGGGCCACTGAAGCTTTCTTT.